The rows below give T cell receptor beta chains drawn from one sample of a study of blood T cell repertoires in COVID-19. Profiling relied on immunoSEQ multiplex PCR, and the TCRdb table lists in-frame clones only, not all of them. The repertoire holds 120,000 to 150,000 clones, with around 81% as singletons. What was sequenced was peripheral blood. Every receptor here comes from a human donor in a cohort sampled during active COVID-19. The CDR3 runs from the conserved cysteine through the conserved F or W. The D gene is left open where the match is weak. Rows may omit the clone size; those that give it use once, few, many or a size class.

.	TRBV5-1	.	TRBJ2-2	CASSIQRGGTGELFF	TGCGCCAGCAGTATTCAAAGGGGCGGCACCGGGGAGCTGTTTTTT
.	TRBV23-1	.	TRBJ1-3	CASSLRGMVDTIYF	TGCGCCAGCAGTCTGCGGGGGATGGTAGACACCATATATTTT
.	TRBV9	TRBD2	TRBJ2-1	CASNPPGGTSGVNEQFF	TGTGCCAGCAACCCCCCCGGGGGGACTAGCGGGGTAAATGAGCAGTTCTTC
.	TRBV11-2	TRBD1	TRBJ2-1	CASSLGTGIVNEQFF	TGTGCCAGCAGCTTAGGGACAGGGATCGTCAATGAGCAGTTCTTC
.	TRBV7-6	.	TRBJ1-6	CASSLVAGNSPLHF	TGTGCCAGCAGCTTAGTGGCCGGGAATTCACCCCTCCACTTT
.	TRBV11-3	.	TRBJ2-1	CASSLAQGGEQFF	TGTGCCAGCAGCTTAGCACAGGGCGGTGAGCAGTTCTTC
.	TRBV7-3	.	TRBJ1-1	CASSLKGGTEAFF	TGTGCCAGCAGCTTAAAAGGGGGCACTGAAGCTTTCTTT
few	TRBV14	TRBD1	TRBJ2-1	CASSQYRGFRNEQFF	TGTGCCAGCAGCCAATACAGGGGGTTCAGGAATGAGCAGTTCTTC
.	TRBV10-3	.	TRBJ1-1	CAIGPGMNTEAFF	TGTGCCATCGGTCCAGGAATGAACACTGAAGCTTTCTTT
few	TRBV6-6	.	TRBJ1-3	CASSYLETIYF	TGTGCCAGCAGTTACCTGGAGACCATATATTTT
.	TRBV6-5	.	TRBJ1-2	CASSYGLRDGYTF	TGTGCCAGCAGTTACGGGCTGCGGGATGGCTACACCTTC
.	TRBV4-1	TRBD2	TRBJ2-4	CASSPTVPSGVLAKNIQYF	TGCGCCAGCAGCCCCACGGTTCCTAGCGGGGTTCTAGCCAAAAACATTCAGTACTTC
.	TRBV7-2	.	TRBJ2-6	CASSSEAGANVLTF	TGTGCCAGCAGCTCAGAGGCTGGGGCCAACGTCCTGACTTTC
.	TRBV24-1	.	TRBJ1-5	CATSGSGALNQPQHF	TGTGCCACCAGTGGAAGCGGGGCCCTCAATCAGCCCCAGCATTTT
.	TRBV5-1	TRBD1	TRBJ2-5	CASSAQGEETQYF	TGCGCCAGCAGCGCTCAGGGGGAAGAGACCCAGTACTTC
.	TRBV5-6	TRBD1	TRBJ2-7	CASSLAGQGGYEQYF	TGTGCCAGCAGCTTGGCGGGACAGGGAGGTTACGAGCAGTACTTC
.	TRBV19	.	TRBJ1-4	CASSMEAGVAEKLFF	TGTGCCAGTAGTATGGAGGCAGGGGTGGCTGAAAAACTGTTTTTT
.	TRBV3-1/TRBV3-2	TRBD2	TRBJ2-5	CASSQRLAGGPWQTQYF	TGTGCCAGCAGCCAAAGACTAGCGGGGGGGCCTTGGCAGACCCAGTACTTC
.	TRBV28	TRBD2	TRBJ2-3	CASSQLAGGTDTQYF	TGTGCCAGCAGTCAGCTAGCGGGGGGCACAGATACGCAGTATTTT
.	TRBV27	.	TRBJ1-1	CASSFTRVVTEAFF	TGTGCCAGCAGTTTTACCAGGGTAGTTACTGAAGCTTTCTTT
.	TRBV6-6	.	TRBJ2-3	CASTYTDTQYF	TGTGCCAGCACCTACACAGATACGCAGTATTTT
.	TRBV2	TRBD1	TRBJ1-5	CASSEVTGLYQPQHF	TGTGCCAGCAGTGAGGTGACAGGGCTTTATCAGCCCCAGCATTTT
.	TRBV4-1	TRBD2	TRBJ2-5	CASSRTPGGPRETQYF	TGCGCCAGCAGCCGCACACCGGGGGGGCCGCGGGAGACCCAGTACTTC
once	TRBV6-6	.	TRBJ1-2	CASSSVNYGYTF	TGTGCCAGCAGTTCAGTGAACTATGGCTACACCTTC
.	TRBV19	TRBD1	TRBJ1-3	CASSMQTGGAGNTIYF	TGTGCCAGTAGTATGCAGACAGGGGGAGCTGGAAACACCATATATTTT
once	TRBV5-4	.	TRBJ1-2	CASSTKQQLNYGYTF	TGTGCCAGCAGCACCAAACAGCAATTAAACTATGGCTACACCTTC
.	TRBV5-4	.	TRBJ1-2	CASSLSRSYGYTF	TGTGCCAGCAGCTTGTCTCGCAGTTATGGCTACACCTTC
.	TRBV6-6	.	TRBJ2-6	CASSHPDKAFGANVLTF	TGTGCCAGCAGTCATCCGGACAAGGCATTTGGGGCCAACGTCCTGACTTTC
.	TRBV5-4	TRBD2	TRBJ2-1	CASSLGHSGGTNEQFF	TGTGCCAGCAGCTTGGGACATAGCGGGGGGACGAATGAGCAGTTCTTC
once	TRBV3-1/TRBV3-2	.	TRBJ2-7	CASSQVTSGEQYF	TGTGCCAGCAGCCAAGTGACTAGTGGCGAGCAGTACTTC
.	TRBV19	.	TRBJ1-2	CASSIGSSEDGYTF	TGTGCCAGTAGTATAGGGAGCTCAGAGGATGGCTACACCTTC
.	TRBV5-4	.	TRBJ1-4	CASSLIGEENEKLFF	TGTGCCAGCAGCTTAATCGGGGAAGAGAATGAAAAACTGTTTTTT
once	TRBV5-1	.	TRBJ2-3	CASSPPADTQYF	TGCGCCAGCAGCCCTCCTGCAGATACGCAGTATTTT
.	TRBV28	.	TRBJ2-7	CASSSPILGAGTYEQYF	TGTGCCAGCAGTTCACCCATCCTTGGGGCGGGGACCTACGAGCAGTACTTC
.	TRBV7-2	.	TRBJ1-3	CASSLRFGISSGNTIYF	TGTGCCAGCAGCCTAAGATTCGGGATATCCTCTGGAAACACCATATATTTT
.	TRBV3-1/TRBV3-2	TRBD2	TRBJ2-5	CASSHGASGGEKETQYF	TGTGCCAGCAGCCATGGGGCTAGCGGGGGGGAGAAAGAGACCCAGTACTTC
.	TRBV10-2	.	TRBJ2-7	CASSEKHEQYF	TGCGCCAGCAGTGAGAAGCACGAGCAGTACTTC
.	TRBV12-3/TRBV12-4	.	TRBJ2-3	CASSIAAGAEYF	TGTGCCAGCAGCATAGCCGCGGGGGCGGAGTATTTT
.	TRBV7-2	.	TRBJ1-1	CASSLSTKTEAFF	TGTGCCAGCAGCTTATCGACTAAAACTGAAGCTTTCTTT
.	TRBV5-1	TRBD1	TRBJ1-1	CASSWTDRRNTEAFF	TGCGCCAGCAGCTGGACGGACAGGCGGAACACTGAAGCTTTCTTT
.	TRBV7-9	TRBD2	TRBJ2-1	CASSPERGGLAEQFF	TGTGCCAGCAGCCCCGAGCGGGGGGGCCTTGCTGAGCAGTTCTTC
.	TRBV5-1	TRBD1	TRBJ2-7	CASSFRLGQGGEQYF	TGCGCCAGCAGCTTCAGGCTGGGACAGGGCGGCGAGCAGTACTTC
.	TRBV7-2	.	TRBJ1-1	CASSLARGNTEAFF	TGTGCCAGCAGCTTAGCGCGGGGGAACACTGAAGCTTTCTTT
.	TRBV28	TRBD1	TRBJ1-1	CASSLPSQGANTEAFF	TGTGCCAGCAGTTTACCCTCACAGGGGGCGAACACTGAAGCTTTCTTT
.	TRBV25-1	.	TRBJ1-5	CASSPTGLYQPQHF	TGTGCCAGCAGTCCTACGGGTTTGTACCAGCCCCAGCATTTT
.	TRBV28	TRBD1	TRBJ2-7	CATGQGAANEQYF	TGTGCCACGGGACAGGGGGCGGCGAACGAGCAGTACTTC
.	TRBV5-1	TRBD2	TRBJ2-1	CASSWSGTSGGAEFF	TGCGCCAGCAGCTGGTCCGGGACTAGCGGGGGCGCCGAGTTCTTC
.	TRBV7-8	TRBD1	TRBJ1-2	CASSRNGQGGYTF	TGTGCCAGCAGCCGAAATGGACAGGGTGGCTACACCTTC
.	TRBV28	TRBD1	TRBJ1-4	CASSLLAGGSEKLFF	TGTGCCAGCAGTTTATTAGCAGGGGGGTCCGAAAAACTGTTTTTT
.	TRBV9	.	TRBJ2-2	CASSVGDLNTGELFF	TGTGCCAGCAGCGTGGGGGACTTGAACACCGGGGAGCTGTTTTTT